The T cell receptor beta chain described here comes from a study of cytomegalovirus exposure and HLA in healthy donors (dated by TCRdb to 2017 to 2019). The study in broad terms: According to a later analysis, the roughly 130 validation repertoires were produced on the same platform as the 680 or so repertoires of the first cohort. The study aimed to test whether signatures of past pathogen exposure could be identified by cataloging public T cell receptors. In addition to the first cohort of roughly 670 subjects, a separate validation cohort of 130 or so different subjects was used. High-throughput TCR immunosequencing, statistical association of individual TCRs with disease status, and machine learning were combined to predict cytomegalovirus infection status.

V gives up 1 base and J gives up 5 bases, and the segment between their germline ends measures 17 bases. Reading from cysteine to phenylalanine, the CDR3 counts 17 amino acids. Only the CDR3 DNA is retained, 51 bases long and in frame from the first base. For CDR1 and CDR2, the germline V gene lists SGHNT and YENEEA. The donors were included in the validation cohort of 130 or so subjects, a group kept apart from the approximately 650-subject first cohort. Results and caveats for the whole study, not just this receptor: Three of the identified cytomegalovirus-associated TCR beta chains were confirmed in vitro to be specific for cytomegalovirus antigens. All 120 repertoires were used to score co-occurrence in the validation cohort in a later analysis, because that analysis had no HLA typing for the cohort. Most TCR sequences were observed very rarely across donors, whereas some public TCRs were present in many individuals. In the study, 150 to 200 TCR beta chains were listed as associated with cytomegalovirus. A later analysis found that TCRs clustered in the first cohort also tended to co-occur in the 120 validation repertoires, with 94% of cluster scores above 0. The classifier was reported to diagnose cytomegalovirus status with high specificity and sensitivity in both the original and validation cohorts. The authors suggested that the approach could potentially be extended to other disease states and immunological phenotypes.

As regards this clone: The antigen it binds to is not known. Qualities for individual bases were not recorded, and no much larger clone is one base off.

Receptor libraries were prepared by the immunoSEQ multiplex PCR assay. The published analysis was carried out like this. To diagnose cytomegalovirus status from the catalog of TCR beta chain sequences, a statistical classification framework was built. What TCRdb holds here is the immuneACCESS table cut down to in-frame rearrangements. Part of the clones is not present; checked against another copy, under half of the missing clones reflect an unresolved V gene, and the others are unexplained. The DNA was the basis for D and trimming; V, J and clone size are from that table. Counted in this sample were roughly 120,000 clones; 85% to 90% of them appeared once. The ten top clones hold around 3.1% of the sample.

The TCR originated in a man aged 30 to 39 in good health and CMV-seronegative. The V and J segments used are TRBV11-3 and TRBJ2-2; no D gene call is confident. Sample: PBMCs. The CDR3 here reads CASSLGISGLLTGELFF. The DNA sequence follows: TGTGCCAGCAGCTTAGGCATCTCCGGGTTACTTACCGGGGAGCTGTTTTTT.